This entry concerns a single T cell receptor beta chain. This sample is part of a study of blood T cell repertoires in COVID-19. The CDR3 spans 13 residues. The ends were cut back, 8 bases at V and 5 bases at J, with 13 bases in the middle. The germline gives CDR1 KGHSH, CDR2 LQKENI. Repertoires were generated with immunoSEQ multiplex PCR, while TCRdb's copy carries only in-frame clones and drops some. The table includes 130,000 to 150,000 clones, under 90% detected once. Sequenced material: peripheral blood. The gene calls are TRBV18 and TRBJ1-5; D might be TRBD1 (6 bases). The TCR comes from a human donor in a cohort sampled during active COVID-19. CDR3 DNA: TGTGCCAGCAAAGGGACATCTGATCAGCCCCAGCATTTT. It specifies CASKGTSDQPQHF.